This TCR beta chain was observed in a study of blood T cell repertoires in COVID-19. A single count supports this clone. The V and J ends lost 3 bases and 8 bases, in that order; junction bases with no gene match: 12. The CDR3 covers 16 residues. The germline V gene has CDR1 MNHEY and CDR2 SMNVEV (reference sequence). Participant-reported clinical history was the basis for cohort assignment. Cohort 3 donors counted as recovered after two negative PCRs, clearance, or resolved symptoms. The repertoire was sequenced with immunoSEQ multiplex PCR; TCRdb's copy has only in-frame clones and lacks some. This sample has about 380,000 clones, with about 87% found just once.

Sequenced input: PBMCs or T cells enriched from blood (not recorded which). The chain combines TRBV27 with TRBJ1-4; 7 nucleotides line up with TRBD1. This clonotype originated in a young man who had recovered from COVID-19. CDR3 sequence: CASSFGWTGLREKLFF. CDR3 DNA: TGTGCCAGCAGTTTTGGTTGGACAGGACTGAGGGAAAAACTGTTTTTT. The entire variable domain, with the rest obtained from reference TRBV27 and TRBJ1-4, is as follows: EAQVTQNPRYLITVTGKKLTVTCSQNMNHEYMSWYRQDPGLGLRQIYYSMNVEVTDKGDVPEGYKVSRKEKRNFPLILESPSPNQTSLYFCASSFGWTGLREKLFFGSGTQLSVL.